This T cell receptor (beta chain) was sequenced during a study of a mutant IDH1 vaccine in newly diagnosed glioma. Study-wide context: Most had both radiotherapy and temozolomide beforehand; others had only one.

Turning to this clone: What it recognizes is unknown.

The assay was immunoSEQ multiplex PCR, and TCRdb's table has in-frame clones only and misses some. The sample has 110,000 or so clones; 90% are singletons. This sample's time point: week 11, during vaccination. Every single dose of the vaccine, 300 ug of mutant IDH1 20-mer peptide, came with topical imiquimod. The donors had new WHO grade 3 or 4 astrocytomas; these were IDH1-mutant and ATRX-lost. The TCR originated in a woman between 45 and 60 years old with glioma. Specimen: PBMCs, collected from a glioma patient whose treatment included an IDH1 peptide vaccine.

DNA for the CDR3: TGTGCCAGCAGCTGGGCAGGGCTATCTGAAGCTTTCTTT. It translates to CASSWAGLSEAFF. The gene calls are TRBV9 and TRBJ1-1; TRBD1 is a possible D gene (5 bases). Trimming removed 4 bases at V and 6 bases at J, with 13 bases between. The CDR3 has 13 residues. Germline-derived CDR1 and CDR2 are SGDLS and YYNGEE. The variable domain in full, with the rest retrieved from reference TRBV9 and TRBJ1-1, is DSGVTQTPKHLITATGQRVTLRCSPRSGDLSVYWYQQSLDQGLQFLIQYYNGEERAKGNILERFSAQQFPDLHSELNLSSLELGDSALYFCASSWAGLSEAFFGQGTRLTVV.